This T cell receptor (beta chain) was captured in a study of tumor and adjacent non-tumor tissue in lung cancer. Study-level results: TCR diversity was significantly greater in tumor than normal lung tissue. Top 100 clones took a larger repertoire share in normal lung. Patients with more diverse tumor TCRs had worse survival.

Only a few counts were recorded for this clonotype. Its cognate antigen is unknown. Three rounds of nested PCR, following a modified ARM-PCR protocol, produced the TCRbeta library. One entry per CDR3 protein, called by TCRdb with MiXCR from the multiplex PCR reads. The table has tens of thousands of distinct CDR3 sequences, 76% seen once. The CDR3 runs to 15 residues. The V and J ends lost 10 bases and 2 bases respectively, with 21 bases between them. Germline V gene lookup returns CDR1 SGHAT and CDR2 FQNNGV. The template was RNA from unsorted bulk tissue. The normal lung tissue was taken more than 3 cm from the tumor edge. Between August and November 2014, newly diagnosed, chemotherapy-naive lung cancer patients underwent thoracic surgery in China.

The sample comprised distant non-tumor lung tissue. The chain is built from TRBV11-2 and TRBJ2-7; D perhaps matches TRBD1 (5 bases). This TCR was sampled from a man in his 70s with non-small cell lung cancer. The DNA for the CDR3 is TGTGCCAAAAGCTTAGATCAAGGGGCCCCCTACGAGCAGTACTTC. Protein product: CAKSLDQGAPYEQYF.